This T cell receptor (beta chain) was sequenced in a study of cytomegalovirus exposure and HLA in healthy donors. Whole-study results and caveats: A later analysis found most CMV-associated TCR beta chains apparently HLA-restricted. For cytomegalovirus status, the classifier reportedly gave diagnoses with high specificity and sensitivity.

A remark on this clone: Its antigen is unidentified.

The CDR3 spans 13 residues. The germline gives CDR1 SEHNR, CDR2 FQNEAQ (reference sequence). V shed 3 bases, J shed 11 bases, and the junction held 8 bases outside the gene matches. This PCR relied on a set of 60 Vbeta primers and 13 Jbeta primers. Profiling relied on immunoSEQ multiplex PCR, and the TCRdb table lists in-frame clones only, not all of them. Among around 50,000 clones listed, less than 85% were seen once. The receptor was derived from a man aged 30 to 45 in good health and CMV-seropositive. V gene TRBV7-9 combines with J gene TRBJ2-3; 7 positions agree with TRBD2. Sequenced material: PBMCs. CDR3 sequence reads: CASSFSAGVGQYF. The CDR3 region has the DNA TGTGCCAGCAGCTTCAGTGCGGGGGTGGGGCAGTATTTT.